This TCR beta chain was identified in a study of CD8 T cells in Susac syndrome. About the study: Within the sequenced group of Susac syndrome patients, five or six showed active disease and eight were in remission.

The V gene's germline CDR1 is SGHRS and CDR2 YFSETQ. Trimming shortened V by 0 bases and J by 6 bases, and 18 bases separated the two germline ends. The CDR3 runs to 17 residues. The RNA, about 0.45 to 1 ug, was put through reverse transcription using random hexamers. Amplification of TCR beta CDR3 was carried out by immunoSEQ multiplex PCR, which covered 54 Vbeta and 13 Jbeta segments. TCRdb fed the immunoSEQ multiplex PCR reads into MiXCR, producing one record per CDR3 protein. The sample lists tens of thousands of distinct CDR3 sequences, 90% to 95% occurring once. Sequencing of TCR beta was performed on blood CD8+ T cells and on blood CD4+ T cells.

Specimen: CD8+ T cells from PBMCs. The rearrangement links TRBV5-1 to TRBJ1-4; D gene ambiguous. The TCR was taken from a human donor with Susac syndrome. Written as DNA, the CDR3 is TGCGCCAGCAGCTTGGGGGCAGAGTTATTCGTGGATGAAAAACTGTTTTTT. It codes for CASSLGAELFVDEKLFF.